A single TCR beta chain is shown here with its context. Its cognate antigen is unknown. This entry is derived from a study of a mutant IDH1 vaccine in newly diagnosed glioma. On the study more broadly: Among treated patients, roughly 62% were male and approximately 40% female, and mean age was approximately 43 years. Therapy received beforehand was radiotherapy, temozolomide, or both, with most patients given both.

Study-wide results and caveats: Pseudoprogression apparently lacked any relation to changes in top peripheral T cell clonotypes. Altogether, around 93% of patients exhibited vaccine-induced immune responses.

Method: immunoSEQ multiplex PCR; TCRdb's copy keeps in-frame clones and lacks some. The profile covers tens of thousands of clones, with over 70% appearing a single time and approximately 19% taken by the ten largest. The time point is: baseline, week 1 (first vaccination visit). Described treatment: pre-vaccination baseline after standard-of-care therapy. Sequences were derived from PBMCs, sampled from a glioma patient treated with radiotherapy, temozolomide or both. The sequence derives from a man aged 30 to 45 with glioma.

The CDR3 reads CASSEWVSGRDGGELFF. The DNA of the CDR3 is TGTGCCAGCAGTGAGTGGGTTTCTGGTCGGGATGGCGGGGAGCTGTTTTTT. The rearrangement links TRBV2 to TRBJ2-2, with D perhaps matching TRBD2 (5 bases). CDR1 is SNHLY and CDR2 is FYNNEI in the germline V gene. V shed 3 bases and J shed 7 bases, with 21 bases lying between them. The CDR3 sequence is 17 residues long.